This T cell receptor (beta chain) was sequenced during a study of T cell clusters in autoimmune cytopenias. Multiplex touch-down PCR amplified TRB using TRB-A and TRB-B pools in one tube. Using the multiplex PCR reads, TCRdb records one entry per CDR3 protein without DNA. Its table lists 7,500 to 8,000 distinct CDR3 sequences. About 37,500 genome equivalents of blood DNA were amplified for TRB. There are 14 residues in the CDR3. The V gene's germline CDR1 is GTSNPN and CDR2 SVGIG (reference sequence). This clonotype ranks as medium-sized in terms of frequency. These sequences were also reported in another study, on T cell repertoires in aging, cancer and after chemotherapy. According to that study: Approximately 10 million TCR reads were in the whole dataset. Compared with age-matched healthy donors, untreated hematological or solid cancer patients showed higher blood TCR clonality. Lymphoid organ infiltration in hematological cancer patients may impair thymic emigration or peripheral T cell expansion.

The receptor was isolated from a human donor with an autoimmune cytopenia or autoimmune hepatitis (not recorded which). The chain is built from TRBV30 and TRBJ2-2. Material for sequencing was peripheral blood. The CDR3 region is CAWSVRLHTGELFF. The entire variable domain, with the rest obtained from reference TRBV30 and TRBJ2-2, is as follows: SQTIHQWPATLVQPVGSPLSLECTVEGTSNPNLYWYRQAAGRGLQLLFYSVGIGQISSEVPQNLSASRPQDRQFILSSKKLLLSDSGFYLCAWSVRLHTGELFFGEGSRLTVL.